The present T cell receptor (beta chain) was sequenced within a study of blood T cells in healthy people across ages. This clonotype was found many times. The CDR3 consists of 14 residues. Trimming pared 3 bases from V and 7 bases from J, leaving 10 bases between. The authors ran a second PCR of about 6 to 11 cycles using a sample-barcoded 5' primer and a J-beta primer mix. TCRdb ran MiXCR on the 5' RACE reads and lists one entry per CDR3 protein. This sample has about 1.7 million distinct CDR3 sequences, with roughly 27% found just once. All donors came from Russia, were Caucasian and healthy, and spanned ages roughly 6 to 100.

The sample consisted of blood. The V gene is TRBV12-3 or TRBV12-4, the J gene TRBJ1-6; a weak D match, TRBD1 (5 bases). The source of this sequence is a woman under 40 in good health. CDR3 in amino acids: CASSFARANSPLHF. The CDR3 DNA sequence: TGTGCCAGCAGTTTTGCCAGGGCAAATTCACCCCTCCACTTT.